The entry that follows covers one TCR beta chain sequence. The clone's antigen remains unknown. The junction and the germline gene differ at one end; a read error may be behind it. This sample is drawn from a study of T cells after yellow fever vaccination (dated by TCRdb to between 2019 and 2020). At the level of the whole study: The SMART-Seq v4 Ultra Low Input RNA kit was used to prepare libraries from fractions with low cell numbers. Bulk TCR alpha and beta repertoires were sequenced longitudinally to track T-cell clones before and after primary and booster YFV17D yellow fever vaccination. Two healthy male donors, one aged 18 to 30 and one aged 30 to 40 years, made up the cohort. Bulk PBMC replicates and cell subsets were isolated from blood drawn at multiple timepoints before and after both primary and secondary immunization. Paper-wide results and their limitations: Most clones expanded after primary vaccination were re-detected after the booster (around 96% of CD4 and approximately 85% of CD8), suggesting broad memory maintenance. A small share of clonotypes occurred in both CD4 and CD8 compartments, likely arising from convergent recombination. Compared with the primary T-cell response, the secondary T-cell response was weaker but faster, peaking on day 5 rather than day 15. Only two donors were included in the study, so the extent to which the findings can be generalized is limited. Computational filtering was needed because FACS-sorted repertoires could contain abundant contaminating clonotypes from the bulk population.

Reading the label with the study, this specimen's treatment or condition is: live attenuated yellow fever vaccine strain. Two biological replicates of bulk PBMCs were collected at each blood-draw timepoint. A standard Ficoll-Paque protocol was used to isolate PBMCs from peripheral blood. TriZol was used to extract RNA from bulk PBMCs, from CD4 and CD8 fractions, and from dextramer-positive and dextramer-negative fractions. TCR cDNA was made using 5'RACE template switching, a step that added a universal primer site and unique molecular identifiers. cDNA synthesis was primed from both the TCR alpha and TCR beta constant segments. Libraries were amplified in two PCR steps, with sample barcodes and sequencing adapters added in the second step. Libraries were sequenced on Illumina HiSeq 2500 (2x100 bp) or NovaSeq (2x150 bp). The original methods were these. MIGEC handled demultiplexing of reads and collapsing into UMI consensus sequences, while MiXCR performed V(D)J alignment. Vaccine-responding clonotypes were defined with edgeR using replicate PBMC samples, requiring FDR below 0.01 and a log2 fold change above 5 up to day 15. CD4 or CD8 identity was assigned to each bulk clonotype according to whether the clonotype was present at higher abundance in the sequenced CD4 repertoire or the sequenced CD8 repertoire. TCRdb took the public reads, trimmed them with fastp at Q25, ran MiXCR for clone calling and kept in-frame beta chains. Rows with one shared CDR3 protein collapse into an entry with the most common genes and DNA. TCRdb, rather than the study authors, made the V and J calls. The sample records approximately 550,000 distinct CDR3 sequences, roughly a fifth of which are singletons. Of the sample, about 13% falls within the top ten clones.

The receptor comes from a man in his thirties or forties who received the YFV17D yellow fever vaccine. Sequenced material: PBMCs, taken 15 days after the yellow fever booster vaccination.

The DNA sequence reads TGCGCCAGCAGCTTGTCTGCTAACAATGATCAGTTCTTC. The encoded protein is CASSLSANNDQFF. Here the chain combines TRBV5-1 and TRBJ2-1, with the D gene uncertain. The CDR3, from cysteine to phenylalanine, totals 13 residues. The only DNA kept is the CDR3, 39 bases in frame from the first base. The germline V gene gives CDR1 as SGHRS and CDR2 as YFSETQ.